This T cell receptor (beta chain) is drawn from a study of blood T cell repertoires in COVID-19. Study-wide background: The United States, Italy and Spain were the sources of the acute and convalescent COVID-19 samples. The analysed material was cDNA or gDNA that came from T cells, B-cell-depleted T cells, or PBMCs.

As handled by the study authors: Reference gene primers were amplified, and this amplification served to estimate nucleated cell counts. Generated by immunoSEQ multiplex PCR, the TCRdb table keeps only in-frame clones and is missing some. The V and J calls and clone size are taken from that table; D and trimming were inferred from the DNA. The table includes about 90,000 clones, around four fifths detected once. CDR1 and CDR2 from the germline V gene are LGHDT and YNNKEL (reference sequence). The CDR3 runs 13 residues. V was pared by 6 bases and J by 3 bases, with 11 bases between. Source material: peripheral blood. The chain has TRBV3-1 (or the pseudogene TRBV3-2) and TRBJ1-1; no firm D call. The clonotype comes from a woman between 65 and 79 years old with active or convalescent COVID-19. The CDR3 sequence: CASSRFSDTEAFF. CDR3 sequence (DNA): TGTGCCAGCAGTCGCTTTTCGGACACTGAAGCTTTCTTT.